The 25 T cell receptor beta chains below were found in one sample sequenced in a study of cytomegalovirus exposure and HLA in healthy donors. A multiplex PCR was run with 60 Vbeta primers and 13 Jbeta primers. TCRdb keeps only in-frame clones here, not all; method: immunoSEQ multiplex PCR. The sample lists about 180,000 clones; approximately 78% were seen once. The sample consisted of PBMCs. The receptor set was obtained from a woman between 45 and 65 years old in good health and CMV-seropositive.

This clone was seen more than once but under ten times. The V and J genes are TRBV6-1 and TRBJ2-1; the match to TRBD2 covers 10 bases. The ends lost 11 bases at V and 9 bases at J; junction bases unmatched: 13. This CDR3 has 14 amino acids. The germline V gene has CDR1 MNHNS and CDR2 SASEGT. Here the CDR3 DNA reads TGTGCCCTTTTCCTAGCGGGGGCCCGGGGTGAGCAGTTCTTC. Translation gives CALFLAGARGEQFF.

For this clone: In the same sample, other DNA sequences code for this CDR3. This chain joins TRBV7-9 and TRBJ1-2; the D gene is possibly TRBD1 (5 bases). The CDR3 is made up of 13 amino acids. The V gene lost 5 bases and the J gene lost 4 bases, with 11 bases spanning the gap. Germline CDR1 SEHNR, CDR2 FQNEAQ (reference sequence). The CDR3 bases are TGTGCCAGCAGCCAAGCCGGGGGCTATGGCTACACCTTC. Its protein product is CASSQAGGYGYTF.

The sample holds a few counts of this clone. The CDR3 loop reads CASSVGGPDSPLHF. For the CDR3, the DNA is TGTGCCAGCAGCGTCGGGGGGCCCGATTCACCCCTCCACTTT. The rearrangement joins TRBV9 to TRBJ1-6; D is perhaps TRBD1 (6 bases). The CDR3 is 14 residues long. Germline lookup yields CDR1 SGDLS and CDR2 YYNGEE. Trimming shortened V by 2 bases and J by 8 bases, and 11 bases separated the two germline ends. The entire variable domain, with the rest obtained from reference TRBV9 and TRBJ1-6, is as follows: DSGVTQTPKHLITATGQRVTLRCSPRSGDLSVYWYQQSLDQGLQFLIQYYNGEERAKGNILERFSAQQFPDLHSELNLSSLELGDSALYFCASSVGGPDSPLHFGNGTRLTVT.

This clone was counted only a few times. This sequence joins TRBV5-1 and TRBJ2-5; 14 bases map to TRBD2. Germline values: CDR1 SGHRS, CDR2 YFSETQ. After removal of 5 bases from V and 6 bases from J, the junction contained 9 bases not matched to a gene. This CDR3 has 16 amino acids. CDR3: CASSWTSGGQMKTQYF. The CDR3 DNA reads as TGCGCCAGCAGTTGGACTAGCGGGGGGCAGATGAAGACCCAGTACTTC.

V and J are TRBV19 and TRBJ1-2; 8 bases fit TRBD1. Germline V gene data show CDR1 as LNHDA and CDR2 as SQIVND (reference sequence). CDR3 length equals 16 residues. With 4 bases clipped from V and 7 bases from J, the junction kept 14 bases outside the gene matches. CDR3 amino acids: CASSTQRDRRSRGYTF. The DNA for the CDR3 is TGTGCCAGTAGTACCCAACGGGACAGGAGGTCTCGTGGCTACACCTTC.

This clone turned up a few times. CDR3 DNA sequence: TGCGCCAGCAGCTTCTATCCCCTCTCTGGGGCCAACGTCCTGACTTTC. It translates to CASSFYPLSGANVLTF. The V call is TRBV5-1, the J call TRBJ2-6; the D is unclear. This CDR3 spans 16 amino acids. Germline lookup yields CDR1 SGHRS and CDR2 YFSETQ. Between the trimmed V and J ends, which lost 2 bases and 0 bases, there was a span of 9 bases.

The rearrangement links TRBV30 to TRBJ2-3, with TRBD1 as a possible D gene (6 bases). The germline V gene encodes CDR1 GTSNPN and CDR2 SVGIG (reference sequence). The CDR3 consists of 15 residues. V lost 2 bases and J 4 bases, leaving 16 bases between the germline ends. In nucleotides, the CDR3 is TGTGCCTGGAGTCATACAGGGCCGCGCGCAGATACGCAGTATTTT. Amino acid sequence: CAWSHTGPRADTQYF.

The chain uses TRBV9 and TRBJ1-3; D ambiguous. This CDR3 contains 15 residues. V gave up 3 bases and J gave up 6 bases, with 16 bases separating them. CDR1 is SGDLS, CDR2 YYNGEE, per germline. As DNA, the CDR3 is TGTGCCAGCAGCGCGGAATCGATAGCGGCAAACACCATATATTTT. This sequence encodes CASSAESIAANTIYF.

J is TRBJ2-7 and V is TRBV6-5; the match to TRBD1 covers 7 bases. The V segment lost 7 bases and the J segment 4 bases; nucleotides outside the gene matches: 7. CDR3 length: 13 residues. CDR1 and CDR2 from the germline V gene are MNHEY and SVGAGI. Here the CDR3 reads CASTRQGVYEQYF. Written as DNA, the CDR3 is TGTGCCAGCACGAGGCAGGGGGTGTACGAGCAGTACTTC.

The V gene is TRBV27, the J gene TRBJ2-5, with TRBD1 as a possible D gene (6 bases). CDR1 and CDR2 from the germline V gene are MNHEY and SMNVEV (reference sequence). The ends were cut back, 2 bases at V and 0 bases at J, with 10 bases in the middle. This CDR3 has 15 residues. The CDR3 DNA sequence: TGTGCCAGCAGTTTAACCGGGACAAACCAAGAGACCCAGTACTTC. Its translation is CASSLTGTNQETQYF.

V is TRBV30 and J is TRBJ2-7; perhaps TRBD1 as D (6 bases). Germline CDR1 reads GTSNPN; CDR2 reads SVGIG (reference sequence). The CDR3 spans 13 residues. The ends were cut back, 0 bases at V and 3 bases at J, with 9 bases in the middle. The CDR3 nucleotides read TGTGCCTGGAGTGTTCAGGGGAACTACGAGCAGTACTTC. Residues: CAWSVQGNYEQYF.

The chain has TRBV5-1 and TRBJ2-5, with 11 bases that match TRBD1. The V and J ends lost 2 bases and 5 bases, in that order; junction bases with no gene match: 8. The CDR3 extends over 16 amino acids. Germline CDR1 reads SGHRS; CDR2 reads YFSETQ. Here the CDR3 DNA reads TGCGCCAGCAGCTTCCGGGGACAGGGGGTTTTGGAGACCCAGTACTTC. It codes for CASSFRGQGVLETQYF.

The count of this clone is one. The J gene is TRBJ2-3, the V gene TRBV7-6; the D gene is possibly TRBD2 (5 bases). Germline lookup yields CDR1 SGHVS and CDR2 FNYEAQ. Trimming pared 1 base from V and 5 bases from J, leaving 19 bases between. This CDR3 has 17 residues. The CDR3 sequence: CASSLGLKAGGEDTQYF. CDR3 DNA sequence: TGTGCCAGCAGCTTAGGACTAAAGGCGGGTGGGGAAGATACGCAGTATTTT.

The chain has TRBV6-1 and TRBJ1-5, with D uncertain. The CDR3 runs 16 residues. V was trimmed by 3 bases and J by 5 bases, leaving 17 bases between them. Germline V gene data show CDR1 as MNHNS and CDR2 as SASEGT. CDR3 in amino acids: CASSDLRSFGDQPQHF. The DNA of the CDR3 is TGTGCCAGCAGTGACCTAAGGAGTTTCGGGGATCAGCCCCAGCATTTT.

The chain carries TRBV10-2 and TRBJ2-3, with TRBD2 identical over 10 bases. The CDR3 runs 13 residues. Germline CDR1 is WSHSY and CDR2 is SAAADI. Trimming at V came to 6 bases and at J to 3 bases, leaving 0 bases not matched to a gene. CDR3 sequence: CASRLAGTDTQYF. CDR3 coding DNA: TGCGCCAGCAGACTAGCGGGGACAGATACGCAGTATTTT.

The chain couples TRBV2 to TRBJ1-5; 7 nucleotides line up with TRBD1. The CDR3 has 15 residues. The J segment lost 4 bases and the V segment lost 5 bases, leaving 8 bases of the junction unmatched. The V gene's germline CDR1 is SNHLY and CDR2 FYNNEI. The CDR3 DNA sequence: TGTGCCAGCAGTCCGGACGGACAGGATAATCAGCCCCAGCATTTT. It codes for CASSPDGQDNQPQHF.

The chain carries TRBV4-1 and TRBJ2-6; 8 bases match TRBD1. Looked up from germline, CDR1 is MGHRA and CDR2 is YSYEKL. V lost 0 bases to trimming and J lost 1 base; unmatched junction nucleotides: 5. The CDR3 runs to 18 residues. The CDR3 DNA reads TGCGCCAGCAGCCAAGACGTGACAGGGGCTTCTGGGGCCAACGTCCTGACTTTC. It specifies CASSQDVTGASGANVLTF.

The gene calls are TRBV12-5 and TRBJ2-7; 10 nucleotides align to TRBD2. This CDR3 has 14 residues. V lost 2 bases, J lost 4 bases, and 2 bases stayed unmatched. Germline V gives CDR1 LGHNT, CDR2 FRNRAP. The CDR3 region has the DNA TGTGCTAGTGGTTTGACTAGCGGGACTTACGAGCAGTACTTC. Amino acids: CASGLTSGTYEQYF.

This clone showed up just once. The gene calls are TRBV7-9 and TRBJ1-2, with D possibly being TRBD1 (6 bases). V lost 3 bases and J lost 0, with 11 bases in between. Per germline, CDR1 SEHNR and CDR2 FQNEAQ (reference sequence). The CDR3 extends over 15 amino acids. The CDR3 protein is CASSLTGRPNYGYTF. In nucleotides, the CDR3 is TGTGCCAGCAGCTTGACAGGCCGACCTAACTATGGCTACACCTTC.

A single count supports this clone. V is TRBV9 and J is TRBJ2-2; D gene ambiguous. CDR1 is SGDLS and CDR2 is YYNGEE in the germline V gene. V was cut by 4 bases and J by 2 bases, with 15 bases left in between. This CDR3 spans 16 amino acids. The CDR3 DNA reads TGTGCCAGCAGCCCTATCCTCCGTGTCAACACCGGGGAGCTGTTTTTT. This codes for CASSPILRVNTGELFF.

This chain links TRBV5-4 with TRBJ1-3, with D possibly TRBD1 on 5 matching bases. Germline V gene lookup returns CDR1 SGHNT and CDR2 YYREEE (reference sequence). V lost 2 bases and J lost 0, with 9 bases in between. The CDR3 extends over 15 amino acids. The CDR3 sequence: CASSFAGLSGNTIYF. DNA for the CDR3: TGTGCCAGCAGCTTTGCGGGACTCTCTGGAAACACCATATATTTT.

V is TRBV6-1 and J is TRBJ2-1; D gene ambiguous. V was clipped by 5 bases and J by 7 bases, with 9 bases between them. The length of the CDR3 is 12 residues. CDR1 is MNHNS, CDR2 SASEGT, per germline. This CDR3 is CASSYLENEQFF. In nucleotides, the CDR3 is TGTGCCAGCAGTTATCTCGAGAATGAGCAGTTCTTC.

CDR3 nucleotides: TGTGCCAGCAGCTTTTCCGGGACAACTTACAATGAGCAGTTCTTC. Translating it yields CASSFSGTTYNEQFF. This chain connects TRBV7-3 to TRBJ2-1; D might be TRBD1 (6 bases). V was cut by 3 bases and J by 4 bases, with 13 bases left in between. In germline, CDR1 is SGHTA, CDR2 FQGTGA. This CDR3 has 15 amino acids.

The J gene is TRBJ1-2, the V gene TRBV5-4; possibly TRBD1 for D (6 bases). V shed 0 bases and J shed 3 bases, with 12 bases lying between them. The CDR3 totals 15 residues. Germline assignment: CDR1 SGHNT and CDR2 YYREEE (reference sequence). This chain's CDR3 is CASSLDVTGHYGYTF. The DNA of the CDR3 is TGTGCCAGCAGCTTGGATGTGACAGGCCACTATGGCTACACCTTC. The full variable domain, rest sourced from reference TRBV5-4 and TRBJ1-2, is ETGVTQSPTHLIKTRGQQVTLRCSSQSGHNTVSWYQQALGQGPQFIFQYYREEENGRGNFPPRFSGLQFPNYSSELNVNALELDDSALYLCASSLDVTGHYGYTFGSGTRLTVV.

CDR3 loop: CASSQNGNTIYF. The CDR3 DNA is TGCGCCAGCAGCCAAAACGGTAACACCATATATTTT. The V and J genes are TRBV4-1 and TRBJ1-3; no reliable D call. The CDR3 loop spans 12 amino acids. Trimming pared 2 bases from V and 7 bases from J, leaving 6 bases between. CDR1 and CDR2 (germline): MGHRA, YSYEKL.